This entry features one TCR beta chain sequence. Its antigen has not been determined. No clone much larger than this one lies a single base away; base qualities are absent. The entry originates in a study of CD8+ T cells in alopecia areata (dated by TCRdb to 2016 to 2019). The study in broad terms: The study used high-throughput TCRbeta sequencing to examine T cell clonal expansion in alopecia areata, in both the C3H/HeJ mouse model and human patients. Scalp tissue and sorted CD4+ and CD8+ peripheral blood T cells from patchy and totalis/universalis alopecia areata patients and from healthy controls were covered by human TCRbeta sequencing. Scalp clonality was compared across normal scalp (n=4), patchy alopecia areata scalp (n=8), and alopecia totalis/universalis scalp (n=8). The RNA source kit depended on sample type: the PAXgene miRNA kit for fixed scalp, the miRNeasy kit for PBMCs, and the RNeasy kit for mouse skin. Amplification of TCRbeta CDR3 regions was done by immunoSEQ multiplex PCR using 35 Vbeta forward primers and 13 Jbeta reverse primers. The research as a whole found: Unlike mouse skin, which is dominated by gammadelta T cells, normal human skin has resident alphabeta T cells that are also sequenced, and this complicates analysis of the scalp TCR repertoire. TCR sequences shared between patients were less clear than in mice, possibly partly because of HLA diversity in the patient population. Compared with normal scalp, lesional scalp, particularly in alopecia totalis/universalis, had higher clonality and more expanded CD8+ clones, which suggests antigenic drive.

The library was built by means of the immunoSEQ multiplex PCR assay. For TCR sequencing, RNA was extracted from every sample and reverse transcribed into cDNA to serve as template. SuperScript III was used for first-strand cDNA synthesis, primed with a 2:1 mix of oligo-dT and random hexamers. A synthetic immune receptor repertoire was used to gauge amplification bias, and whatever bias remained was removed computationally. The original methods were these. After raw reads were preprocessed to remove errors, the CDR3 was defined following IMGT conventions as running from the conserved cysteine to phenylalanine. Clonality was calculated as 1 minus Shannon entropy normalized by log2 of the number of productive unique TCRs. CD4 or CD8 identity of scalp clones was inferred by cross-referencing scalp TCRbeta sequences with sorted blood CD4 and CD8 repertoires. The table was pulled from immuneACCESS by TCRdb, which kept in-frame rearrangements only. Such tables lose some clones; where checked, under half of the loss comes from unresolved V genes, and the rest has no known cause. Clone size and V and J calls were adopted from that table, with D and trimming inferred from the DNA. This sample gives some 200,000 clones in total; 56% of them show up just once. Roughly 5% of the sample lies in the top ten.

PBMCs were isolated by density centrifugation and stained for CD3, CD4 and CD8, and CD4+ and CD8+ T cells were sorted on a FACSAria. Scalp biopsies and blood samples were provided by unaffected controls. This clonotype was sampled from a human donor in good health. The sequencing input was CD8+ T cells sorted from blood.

The DNA reads TGTGCCAGCAGCTTGCGAACGGGGTCAGATACGCAGTATTTT. This translates into CASSLRTGSDTQYF. This sequence uses TRBV5-6 and TRBJ2-3; the best D guess is TRBD2, with 5 bases matching. The germline V gene provides CDR1 SGHDT and CDR2 YYEEEE. V is reduced by 1 base and J by 4 bases, leaving a spacing of 10 bases between them. From the cysteine through the phenylalanine, the CDR3 covers 14 amino acids. The entry retains the CDR3 DNA only, 42 bases that are in frame from base 1.